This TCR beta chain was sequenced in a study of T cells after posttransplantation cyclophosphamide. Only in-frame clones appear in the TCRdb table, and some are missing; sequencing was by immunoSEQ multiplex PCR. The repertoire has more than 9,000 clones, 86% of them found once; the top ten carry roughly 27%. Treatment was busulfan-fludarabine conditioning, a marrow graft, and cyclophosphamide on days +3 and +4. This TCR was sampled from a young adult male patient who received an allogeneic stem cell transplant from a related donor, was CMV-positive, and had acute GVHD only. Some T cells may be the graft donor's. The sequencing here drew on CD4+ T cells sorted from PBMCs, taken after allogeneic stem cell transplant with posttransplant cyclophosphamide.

CDR3 in DNA: TGTGCCACCAGCAGAGACTTCCTCAGGGGGCGGAGCTATGGCTACACCTTC. It yields the protein CATSRDFLRGRSYGYTF. The J gene is TRBJ1-2, the V gene TRBV15, with 8 bases fitting TRBD1. V gave up 0 bases and J gave up 4 bases; unmatched junction bases: 10. Germline V gene sequence: CDR1 LNHNV, CDR2 YYDKDF (reference sequence). This CDR3 region has 17 residues.